This is a list of T cell receptor beta chains from one sample in a study of CD8 T cells in ankylosing spondylitis. Each CDR3 protein gets one entry after TCRdb re-called the 5' RACE reads with MiXCR. The sample holds 150,000 to 200,000 distinct CDR3 sequences; more than 10% are singletons and the top ten take 16%. Sequencing input: blood, either unsorted or a sorted T cell fraction (not recorded which). The receptor set was obtained from a male donor with ankylosing spondylitis or in good health (not recorded which). Both conserved end residues are part of each CDR3. A D gene is named only where the DNA matches it firmly. Some rows mark clone size as missing; the rest say once, few, many or name a class of expanded clone.

CDR3 length: 13
J gene: TRBJ1-6
V gene: TRBV27
D gene: .
clone size: .
CDR3 DNA: TGTGCCAGCAGTTTGGGGGTTCACTCACCCCTCCACTTT
CDR3 protein: CASSLGVHSPLHF

CDR3 length: 16
J gene: TRBJ2-1
V gene: TRBV27
D gene: TRBD2
clone size: .
CDR3 DNA: TGTGCCAGCAGTCTTACCGGGACTAGCGTTAGAAATGAGCAGTTCTTC
CDR3 protein: CASSLTGTSVRNEQFF

CDR3 length: 18
J gene: TRBJ2-3
V gene: TRBV6-1
D gene: .
clone size: few
CDR3 DNA: TGTGCCAGCAGTGAATTGATGGGAGGCCTTATCGACACAGATACGCAGTATTTT
CDR3 protein: CASSELMGGLIDTDTQYF

CDR3 length: 15
J gene: TRBJ1-1
V gene: TRBV15
D gene: TRBD1
clone size: many
CDR3 DNA: TGTGCCACCAGCAGGGATACAGAGGGGGCGACTGAAGCTTTCTTT
CDR3 protein: CATSRDTEGATEAFF

CDR3 length: 16
J gene: TRBJ2-7
V gene: TRBV5-6
D gene: TRBD1
clone size: .
CDR3 DNA: TGTGCCAGCAGCTTGGAGGGACAGGGCCTTGTCTACGAGCAGTACTTC
CDR3 protein: CASSLEGQGLVYEQYF

CDR3 length: 15
J gene: TRBJ2-3
V gene: TRBV5-6
D gene: .
clone size: .
CDR3 DNA: TGTGCCAGCAGCCCCCTCCGTAGCGGCGGAGATACGCAGTATTTT
CDR3 protein: CASSPLRSGGDTQYF

CDR3 length: 14
J gene: TRBJ1-4
V gene: TRBV7-9
D gene: TRBD1
clone size: .
CDR3 DNA: TGTGCCAGCAGCATCGGACAGGGGGTTGAAAAACTGTTTTTT
CDR3 protein: CASSIGQGVEKLFF

CDR3 length: 15
J gene: TRBJ2-1
V gene: TRBV29-1
D gene: TRBD2
clone size: many
CDR3 DNA: TGCAGCGTTGACAATAGCGGGAGCTCCTACAATGAGCAGTTCTTC
CDR3 protein: CSVDNSGSSYNEQFF

CDR3 length: 18
J gene: TRBJ2-5
V gene: TRBV27
D gene: .
clone size: .
CDR3 DNA: TGTGCCAGCAGTTTAAGTGGGCAAACAACTTGGTACCAAGAGACCCAGTACTTC
CDR3 protein: CASSLSGQTTWYQETQYF

CDR3 length: 15
J gene: TRBJ2-1
V gene: TRBV9
D gene: TRBD2
clone size: few
CDR3 DNA: TGTGCCAGCAGCGGACACACGGGACTAAGCAATGAGCAGTTCTTC
CDR3 protein: CASSGHTGLSNEQFF

CDR3 length: 16
J gene: TRBJ1-6
V gene: TRBV18
D gene: .
clone size: few
CDR3 DNA: TGTGCCAGCTCGACTCAGGACAATTCGGGCTATTCACCCCTCCACTTT
CDR3 protein: CASSTQDNSGYSPLHF

CDR3 length: 17
J gene: TRBJ2-6
V gene: TRBV20-1
D gene: .
clone size: .
CDR3 DNA: TGCAGTGCTAGAGATCCGGCTCGTCCCTCTGGGGCCAACGTCCTGACTTTC
CDR3 protein: CSARDPARPSGANVLTF

CDR3 length: 12
J gene: TRBJ1-5
V gene: TRBV4-1
D gene: .
clone size: many
CDR3 DNA: TGCGCCAGCAGCCATTTGGGACAGCCCCAGCATTTT
CDR3 protein: CASSHLGQPQHF

CDR3 length: 15
J gene: TRBJ2-1
V gene: TRBV5-1
D gene: TRBD2
clone size: .
CDR3 DNA: TGCGCCAGCAGCTTGATTGCGGGGGGGCCTGATGAGCAGTTCTTC
CDR3 protein: CASSLIAGGPDEQFF

CDR3 length: 16
J gene: TRBJ1-2
V gene: TRBV5-1
D gene: .
clone size: many
CDR3 DNA: TGCGCCAGCAGCGACACCGCCGGGACCTCGGGCGAAGGCTACACCTTC
CDR3 protein: CASSDTAGTSGEGYTF

CDR3 length: 9
J gene: TRBJ2-7
V gene: TRBV2
D gene: .
clone size: few
CDR3 DNA: TGTGCCAGCAAAGGAGTCGGGGACTTC
CDR3 protein: CASKGVGDF

CDR3 length: 15
J gene: TRBJ2-1
V gene: TRBV7-6
D gene: .
clone size: .
CDR3 DNA: TGTGCCAGCAGCTATCTCCGAGAGGGGACCAATGAGCAGTTCTTC
CDR3 protein: CASSYLREGTNEQFF

CDR3 length: 12
J gene: TRBJ2-3
V gene: TRBV29-1
D gene: .
clone size: .
CDR3 DNA: TGCAGCTCCAGCGGGAGCACAGATACGCAGTATTTT
CDR3 protein: CSSSGSTDTQYF

CDR3 length: 14
J gene: TRBJ2-1
V gene: TRBV6-1
D gene: TRBD2
clone size: .
CDR3 DNA: TGTGCCAGCAGTGACGGGACTAGGGGCGATGAGCAGTTCTTC
CDR3 protein: CASSDGTRGDEQFF

CDR3 length: 16
J gene: TRBJ2-3
V gene: TRBV4-1
D gene: .
clone size: .
CDR3 DNA: TGCGCCAGCAGCCAAGAACGGTGGCAGGCCACAGATACGCAGTATTTT
CDR3 protein: CASSQERWQATDTQYF

CDR3 length: 16
J gene: TRBJ2-3
V gene: TRBV7-9
D gene: TRBD2
clone size: .
CDR3 DNA: TGTGCCAGCAGCTCAGGACTAGCGGGGATCACAGATACGCAGTATTTT
CDR3 protein: CASSSGLAGITDTQYF

CDR3 length: 15
J gene: TRBJ2-5
V gene: TRBV10-2
D gene: TRBD1
clone size: .
CDR3 DNA: TGCGCCAGCAGTGAGGGGACAGGGACTAAAGAGACCCAGTACTTC
CDR3 protein: CASSEGTGTKETQYF

CDR3 length: 17
J gene: TRBJ1-1
V gene: TRBV5-1
D gene: TRBD1
clone size: .
CDR3 DNA: TGCGCCAGCAGCTTGGCCGGCGTTCCAGGGGGCCTGACTGAAGCTTTCTTT
CDR3 protein: CASSLAGVPGGLTEAFF

CDR3 length: 15
J gene: TRBJ2-7
V gene: TRBV4-1
D gene: .
clone size: few
CDR3 DNA: TGCGCCAGCAGCCAAGAGGCGGCCGATACCTACGAGCAGTACTTC
CDR3 protein: CASSQEAADTYEQYF

CDR3 length: 16
J gene: TRBJ1-1
V gene: TRBV21-1
D gene: .
clone size: .
CDR3 DNA: TGTGCCAGCAGCAAAGGGGTAATGCCCGAGAACACTGAAGCTTTCTTT
CDR3 protein: CASSKGVMPENTEAFF

CDR3 length: 16
J gene: TRBJ2-2
V gene: TRBV30
D gene: .
clone size: many
CDR3 DNA: TGTGCCTGGACATCCGGAGACAACCCGAACACCGGGGAGCTGTTTTTT
CDR3 protein: CAWTSGDNPNTGELFF

CDR3 length: 15
J gene: TRBJ1-1
V gene: TRBV12-3/TRBV12-4
D gene: .
clone size: many
CDR3 DNA: TGTGCCAGCAGTTTAGGTGGCAGTGGTCGGACTGAAGCTTTCTTT
CDR3 protein: CASSLGGSGRTEAFF

CDR3 length: 15
J gene: TRBJ1-2
V gene: TRBV20-1
D gene: TRBD1
clone size: many
CDR3 DNA: TGCAGTGTTAGGTCAAACAGGGGGCATTCGAACGGCTACACCTTC
CDR3 protein: CSVRSNRGHSNGYTF

CDR3 length: 13
J gene: TRBJ2-2
V gene: TRBV5-5
D gene: .
clone size: many
CDR3 DNA: TGTGCCAGCAGCTTTACTAGACACGGGGAGCTGTTTTTT
CDR3 protein: CASSFTRHGELFF

CDR3 length: 12
J gene: TRBJ1-1
V gene: TRBV5-1
D gene: .
clone size: few
CDR3 DNA: TGCGCCAGCAGAGAGAGGGGGACTGAAGCTTTCTTT
CDR3 protein: CASRERGTEAFF

CDR3 length: 14
J gene: TRBJ2-1
V gene: TRBV30
D gene: .
clone size: few
CDR3 DNA: TGTGCCTGGAGTTGGGGGGGGGGCTCTAATGAGCAGTTCTTC
CDR3 protein: CAWSWGGGSNEQFF

CDR3 length: 18
J gene: TRBJ2-7
V gene: TRBV4-1
D gene: TRBD2
clone size: many
CDR3 DNA: TGCGCCAGCAGCCAAGACCAGCTAGCGGGAGGCCTTGTCTACGAGCAGTACTTC
CDR3 protein: CASSQDQLAGGLVYEQYF

CDR3 length: 13
J gene: TRBJ2-5
V gene: TRBV7-2
D gene: .
clone size: .
CDR3 DNA: TGTGCCAGCAGCTTACCCCCAAAAGAGACCCAGTACTTC
CDR3 protein: CASSLPPKETQYF

CDR3 length: 15
J gene: TRBJ1-1
V gene: TRBV6-5
D gene: TRBD1
clone size: .
CDR3 DNA: TGTGCCAGCAGTTACTCGGGACAGGGTTGGGCTGAAGCTTTCTTT
CDR3 protein: CASSYSGQGWAEAFF

CDR3 length: 18
J gene: TRBJ2-1
V gene: TRBV4-1
D gene: .
clone size: .
CDR3 DNA: TGCGCCAGCAGAATTTTGAGTGGACCGACGAGCTCCTACAATGAGCAGTTCTTC
CDR3 protein: CASRILSGPTSSYNEQFF

CDR3 length: 13
J gene: TRBJ2-5
V gene: TRBV20-1
D gene: .
clone size: .
CDR3 DNA: TGCAGTGCGCAACAGGAGAATCAAGAGACCCAGTACTTC
CDR3 protein: CSAQQENQETQYF

CDR3 length: 17
J gene: TRBJ2-3
V gene: TRBV20-1
D gene: .
clone size: .
CDR3 DNA: TGCAGTGGCAACAGGGTAGGGGGGCCGGGTGGCGCAGATACGCAGTATTTT
CDR3 protein: CSGNRVGGPGGADTQYF

CDR3 length: 15
J gene: TRBJ2-7
V gene: TRBV20-1
D gene: .
clone size: .
CDR3 DNA: TGCAGTGCTAGGGCCGCCCTGGGGGGACCCCTCGAGCAGTACTTC
CDR3 protein: CSARAALGGPLEQYF